Below, 13 T cell receptor beta chains from the same sample are listed, as sequenced in a study of regulatory T cells in long-lasting Graves disease. Noted time point: newly diagnosed GD, antithyroid drugs for less than 3 months. The TCR library was prepared using RNA isolated from PBMCs. Arm-PCR of CDR3 regions with iRepertoire HTBI primers generated TCR beta libraries. TCRdb fed the multiplex PCR reads into MiXCR, producing one record per CDR3 protein. The table lists about 620,000 distinct CDR3 sequences, 16% of them singletons, with 18% in the top ten. These same records also appear under a second study, on T cells in Graves' hyperthyroidism and ophthalmopathy.

The sequenced sample was peripheral blood mononuclear cells (PBMCs), obtained at new diagnosis, from a patient treated with antithyroid drugs. These receptors originate from a woman aged 30 to 39 with Graves disease.

CDR3 sequence (DNA): TGTGCCACCAGTTTAGCGGGGAACACTGAAGCTTTCTTT. Translated: CATSLAGNTEAFF. The V gene is TRBV24-1, the J gene TRBJ1-1; D is undetermined. Germline V gene data show CDR1 as KGHDR and CDR2 as SFDVKD. CDR3 size: 13 residues. The germline V and J ends were trimmed by 6 bases and 1 base, with 8 bases remaining between them.

This clonotype has ten or more counts. The chain links TRBV7-9 to TRBJ2-1; D remains ambiguous. The germline V and J ends were trimmed by 3 bases and 10 bases, with 13 bases remaining between them. The CDR3 has 13 amino acids. Germline-derived CDR1 and CDR2 are SEHNR and FQNEAQ (reference sequence). CDR3 residues: CASSLVGADEQFF. CDR3 nucleotides: TGTGCCAGCAGCTTGGTAGGAGCAGACGAGCAGTTCTTC.

In this sample, this clonotype turned up a few times. The chain combines TRBV14 with TRBJ2-3; no reliable D call. Trimming removed 0 bases from V and 6 bases from J, with 16 bases in between. This CDR3 is built from 16 residues. The germline CDR1 and CDR2 sequences are SGHDN and FVKESK. CDR3 region: CASSQDLAAVKDTQYF. DNA for the CDR3: TGTGCCAGCAGCCAAGATCTTGCGGCCGTCAAGGATACGCAGTATTTT.

The sample holds a few counts of this clonotype. The chain carries TRBV12-3 or TRBV12-4 and TRBJ1-1, with 8 bases aligning to TRBD1. With 5 bases clipped from V and 4 bases from J, the junction kept 6 bases outside the gene matches. The CDR3 extends over 14 amino acids. CDR3 residues: CASSQQGVRTEAFF. CDR3 nucleotide sequence: TGTGCCAGCAGTCAACAGGGGGTTCGCACTGAAGCTTTCTTT.

The rearrangement uses TRBV28 and TRBJ2-7; D is uncertain. V lost 5 bases and J 3 bases, leaving 20 bases between the germline ends. The germline gives CDR1 MDHEN, CDR2 SYDVKM. The CDR3 covers 16 residues. As DNA, the CDR3 is TGTGCCAGCAGTCCATCCCACCTTCTTATTGACTACGAGCAGTACTTC. It translates to CASSPSHLLIDYEQYF.

The V call is TRBV28, the J call TRBJ2-6; D remains unclear. This CDR3 comprises 17 residues. Germline CDR1 MDHEN, CDR2 SYDVKM. V was shortened by 4 bases and J by 0 bases, with 13 bases between the two germline ends. CDR3 loop: CASSYSNTRSGANVLTF. The CDR3 DNA reads as TGTGCCAGCAGTTACTCGAACACCCGCTCTGGGGCCAACGTCCTGACTTTC. The whole variable domain, remainder taken from reference TRBV28 and TRBJ2-6, is DVKVTQSSRYLVKRTGEKVFLECVQDMDHENMFWYRQDPGLGLRLIYFSYDVKMKEKGDIPEGYSVSREKKERFSLILESASTNQTSMYLCASSYSNTRSGANVLTFGAGSRLTVL.

This clonotype appeared a few times. The chain employs TRBV7-9 and TRBJ2-1, with a weak D call TRBD2 (6 bases). The length of the CDR3 is 16 residues. Germline V gene sequence: CDR1 SEHNR, CDR2 FQNEAQ (reference sequence). V was clipped by 5 bases and J by 5 bases, with 19 bases between them. The CDR3 sequence: CASSPPFRERNNEQFF. In DNA form, the CDR3 reads TGTGCCAGCAGCCCCCCCTTCCGGGAGAGAAACAATGAGCAGTTCTTC.

This clonotype was detected many times. The chain is built from TRBV6-5 and TRBJ2-1; D unclear. From germline, CDR1 is MNHEY and CDR2 SVGAGI. The CDR3 extends over 15 amino acids. V was shortened by 2 bases and J by 3 bases, with 11 bases between the two germline ends. CDR3: CASSYQRLGYNEQFF. CDR3 DNA sequence: TGTGCCAGCAGTTACCAGCGACTCGGCTACAATGAGCAGTTCTTC.

The V call is TRBV28, the J call TRBJ2-7; D may correspond to TRBD1 or TRBD2 (6 bases each). There are 18 residues in the CDR3. Germline CDR1 and CDR2: MDHEN and SYDVKM. V was shortened by 7 bases and J by 4 bases, with 29 bases between the two germline ends. This CDR3 reads CASTRRGVRPSDGYEQYF. In DNA, the CDR3 is TGTGCCAGCACCCGAAGGGGGGTACGACCATCTGACGGGTACGAGCAGTACTTC. Filled out from reference TRBV28 and TRBJ2-7, the complete variable domain reads DVKVTQSSRYLVKRTGEKVFLECVQDMDHENMFWYRQDPGLGLRLIYFSYDVKMKEKGDIPEGYSVSREKKERFSLILESASTNQTSMYLCASTRRGVRPSDGYEQYFGPGTRLTVT.

CDR3 in amino acids: CASSQDTYDSPLHF. DNA for the CDR3: TGCGCCAGCAGCCAAGACACGTACGATTCACCCCTCCACTTT. The chain couples TRBV4-1 to TRBJ1-6, with D unclear. CDR1 and CDR2 from the germline V gene are MGHRA and YSYEKL. The CDR3 runs to 14 residues. The V end lost 0 bases, the J end lost 8 bases, and 8 bases lay between the germline ends.

This clonotype came up many times. This chain links TRBV6-5 with TRBJ2-7, with D possibly being TRBD1 (5 bases). Germline loops: CDR1 MNHEY, CDR2 SVGAGI. V dropped 0 bases and J dropped 8 bases, with 17 bases sitting between them. This CDR3 has 15 amino acids. The CDR3 loop is CASSYSTDRTQQQYF. DNA for the CDR3: TGTGCCAGCAGTTACTCGACAGATAGGACCCAGCAGCAGTACTTC.

The chain employs TRBV5-1 and TRBJ2-1; 8 bases are shared with TRBD2. Germline trimming cut 5 bases from V and 4 bases from J; bases unmatched to any gene: 8. The CDR3 is made up of 15 amino acids. Looked up from germline, CDR1 is SGHRS and CDR2 is YFSETQ. CDR3 in amino acids: CASRPIAGSYNEQFF. CDR3 in DNA: TGCGCCAGCAGGCCTATAGCGGGGTCTTACAATGAGCAGTTCTTC.

The chain employs TRBV7-3 and TRBJ2-1, with D maybe TRBD2 (5 bases). Trimming pared 3 bases from V and 7 bases from J, leaving 16 bases between. The CDR3 loop spans 15 amino acids. The germline V gene encodes CDR1 SGHTA and CDR2 FQGTGA. CDR3 in amino acids: CASSFRDGNLNEQFF. DNA of the CDR3: TGTGCCAGCAGCTTTCGCGACGGGAACCTAAATGAGCAGTTCTTC.